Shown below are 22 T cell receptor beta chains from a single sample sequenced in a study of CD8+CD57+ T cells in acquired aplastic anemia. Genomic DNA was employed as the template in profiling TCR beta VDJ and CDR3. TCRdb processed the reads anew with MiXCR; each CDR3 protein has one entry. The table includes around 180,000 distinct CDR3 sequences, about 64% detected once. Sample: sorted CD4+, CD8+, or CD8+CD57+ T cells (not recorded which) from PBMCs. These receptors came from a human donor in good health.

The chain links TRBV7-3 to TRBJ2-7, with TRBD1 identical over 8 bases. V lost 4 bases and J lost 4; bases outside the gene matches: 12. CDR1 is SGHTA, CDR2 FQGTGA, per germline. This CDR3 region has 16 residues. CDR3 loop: CASSSSTGTGLYEQYF. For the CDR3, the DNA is TGTGCCAGCAGCTCCTCCACCGGGACAGGTCTGTACGAGCAGTACTTC. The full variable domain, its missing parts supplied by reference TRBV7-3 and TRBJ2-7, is GAGVSQTPSNKVTEKGKYVELRCDPISGHTALYWYRQSLGQGPEFLIYFQGTGAADDSGLPNDRFFAVRPEGSVSTLKIQRTERGDSAVYLCASSSSTGTGLYEQYFGPGTRLTVT.

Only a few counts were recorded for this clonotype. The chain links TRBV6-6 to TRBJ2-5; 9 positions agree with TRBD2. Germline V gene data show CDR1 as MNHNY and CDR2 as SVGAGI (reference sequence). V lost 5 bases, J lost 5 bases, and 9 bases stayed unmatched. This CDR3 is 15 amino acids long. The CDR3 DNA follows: TGTGCCAGCAGTCACGGGACTAGCTTAGCGGAGACCCAGTACTTC. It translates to CASSHGTSLAETQYF.

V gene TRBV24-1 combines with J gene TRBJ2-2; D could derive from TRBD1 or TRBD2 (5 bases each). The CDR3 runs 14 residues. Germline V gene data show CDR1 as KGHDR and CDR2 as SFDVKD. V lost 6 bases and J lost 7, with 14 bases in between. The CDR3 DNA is TGTGCCACCAGTAACGAGGGGACGGGCGGGGAGCTGTTTTTT. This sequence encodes CATSNEGTGGELFF.

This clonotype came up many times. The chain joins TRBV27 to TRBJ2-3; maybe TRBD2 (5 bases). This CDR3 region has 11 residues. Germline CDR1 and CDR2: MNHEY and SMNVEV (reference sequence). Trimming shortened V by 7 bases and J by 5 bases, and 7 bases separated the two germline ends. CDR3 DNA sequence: TGTGCCAGCACCGAGGGAGATACGCAGTATTTT. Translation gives CASTEGDTQYF.

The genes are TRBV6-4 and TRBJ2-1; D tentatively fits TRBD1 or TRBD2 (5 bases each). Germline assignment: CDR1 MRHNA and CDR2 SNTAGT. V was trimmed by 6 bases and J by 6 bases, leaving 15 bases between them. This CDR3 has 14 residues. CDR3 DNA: TGTGCCAGCAGCCCTTCCGGGACCCTCAATGAGCAGTTCTTC. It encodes CASSPSGTLNEQFF.

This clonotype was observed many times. CDR3 region: CASTTGGVGYTF. The DNA of the CDR3 is TGTGCCAGTACGACAGGTGGGGTCGGCTACACCTTC. The chain carries TRBV19 and TRBJ1-2; a weak D match, TRBD1 (6 bases). Trimming removed 7 bases at V and 8 bases at J, with 14 bases between. This CDR3 comprises 12 residues. Germline V CDR1 and CDR2: LNHDA, SQIVND (reference sequence).

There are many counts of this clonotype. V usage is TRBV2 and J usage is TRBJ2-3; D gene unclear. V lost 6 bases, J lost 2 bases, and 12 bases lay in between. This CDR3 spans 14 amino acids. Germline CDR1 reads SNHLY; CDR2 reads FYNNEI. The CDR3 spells CASRSGPDTDTQYF. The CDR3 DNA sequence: TGTGCCAGCAGGTCCGGACCCGACACAGATACGCAGTATTTT.

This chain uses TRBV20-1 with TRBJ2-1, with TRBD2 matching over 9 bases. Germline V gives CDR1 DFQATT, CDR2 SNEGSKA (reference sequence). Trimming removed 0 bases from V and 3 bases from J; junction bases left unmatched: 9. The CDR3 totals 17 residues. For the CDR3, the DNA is TGCAGTGCTAGAGATCCACGGGCTAGCGGGGTCTACAATGAGCAGTTCTTC. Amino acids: CSARDPRASGVYNEQFF.

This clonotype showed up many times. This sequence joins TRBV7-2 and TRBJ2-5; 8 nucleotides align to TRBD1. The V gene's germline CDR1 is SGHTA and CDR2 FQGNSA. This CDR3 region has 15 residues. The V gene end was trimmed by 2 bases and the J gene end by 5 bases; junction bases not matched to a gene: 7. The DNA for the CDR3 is TGTGCCAGCAGCTTATTAAGGACAGGGTCCGAGACCCAGTACTTC. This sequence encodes CASSLLRTGSETQYF.

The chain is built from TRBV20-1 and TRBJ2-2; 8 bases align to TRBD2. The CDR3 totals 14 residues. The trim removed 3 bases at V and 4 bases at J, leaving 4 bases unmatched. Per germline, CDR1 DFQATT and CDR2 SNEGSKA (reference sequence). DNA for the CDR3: TGCAGTGCTAGGGGTCGGGAGGGCACCGGGGAGCTGTTTTTT. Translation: CSARGREGTGELFF.

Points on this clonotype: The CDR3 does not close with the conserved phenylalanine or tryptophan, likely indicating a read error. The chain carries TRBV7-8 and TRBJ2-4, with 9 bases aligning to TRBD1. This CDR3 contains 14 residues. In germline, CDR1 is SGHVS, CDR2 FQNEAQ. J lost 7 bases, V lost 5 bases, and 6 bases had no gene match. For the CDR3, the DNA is TGTGCCAGCAGCCGGACAGGGGCAGCGAACATTCAGTACCTC. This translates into CASSRTGAANIQYL.

CDR3 region: CSARDPAGSGPQHF. The CDR3, as DNA: TGCAGTGCTAGAGATCCGGCCGGTTCAGGGCCCCAGCATTTT. The chain is built from TRBV20-1 and TRBJ1-5; D gene uncertain. The CDR3 totals 14 residues. Germline CDR1 reads DFQATT; CDR2 reads SNEGSKA (reference sequence). V lost 0 bases, J lost 9 bases, and 15 bases lay in between.

The CDR3 reads CASSLGPGQMYEQYF. In nucleotides, the CDR3 is TGTGCCAGCAGCTTAGGACCGGGACAGATGTACGAGCAGTACTTC. This rearrangement joins TRBV7-9 to TRBJ2-7, with 7 bases fitting TRBD1. The trim removed 1 base at V and 4 bases at J, leaving 7 bases unmatched. The CDR3 is 15 residues long. Germline lookup yields CDR1 SEHNR and CDR2 FQNEAQ (reference sequence). The full variable domain, in which reference TRBV7-9 and TRBJ2-7 provide the parts outside the CDR3, is DTGVSQNPRHKITKRGQNVTFRCDPISEHNRLYWYRQTLGQGPEFLTYFQNEAQLEKSRLLSDRFSAERPKGSFSTLEIQRTEQGDSAMYLCASSLGPGQMYEQYFGPGTRLTVT.

The chain's CDR3 is CASSSRGGEPFYGYTF. The CDR3 nucleotides read TGTGCCAGCAGCTCCCGGGGGGGTGAACCGTTCTATGGCTACACCTTC. The genes are TRBV5-6 and TRBJ1-2; perhaps TRBD1 as D (5 bases). This CDR3 has 16 amino acids. The germline V gene has CDR1 SGHDT and CDR2 YYEEEE. V was pared by 3 bases and J by 4 bases, with 19 bases between.

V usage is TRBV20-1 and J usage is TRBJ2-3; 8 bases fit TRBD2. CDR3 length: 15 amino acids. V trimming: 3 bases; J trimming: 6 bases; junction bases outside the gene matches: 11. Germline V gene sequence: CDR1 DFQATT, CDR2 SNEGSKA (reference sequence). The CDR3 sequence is CSASVFSGITDTQYF. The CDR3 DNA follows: TGCAGTGCTAGTGTCTTTAGCGGGATTACGGATACGCAGTATTTT.

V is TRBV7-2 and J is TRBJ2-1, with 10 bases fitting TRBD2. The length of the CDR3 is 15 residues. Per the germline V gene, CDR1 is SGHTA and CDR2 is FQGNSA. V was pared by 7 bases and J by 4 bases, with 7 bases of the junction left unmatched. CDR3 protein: CASTISGGPYNEQFF. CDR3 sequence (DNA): TGTGCCAGCACGATTAGCGGGGGGCCTTACAATGAGCAGTTCTTC.

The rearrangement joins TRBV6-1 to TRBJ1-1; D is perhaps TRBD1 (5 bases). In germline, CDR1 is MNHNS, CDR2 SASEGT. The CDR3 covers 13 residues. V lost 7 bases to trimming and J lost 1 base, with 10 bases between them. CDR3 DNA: TGTGCCAGCACCAGGACATGGAACACTGAAGCTTTCTTT. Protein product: CASTRTWNTEAFF.

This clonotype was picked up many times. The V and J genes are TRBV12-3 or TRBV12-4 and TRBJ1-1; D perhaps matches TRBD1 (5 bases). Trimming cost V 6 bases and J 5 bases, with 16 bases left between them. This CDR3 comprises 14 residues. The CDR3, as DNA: TGTGCCAGCAGCCCCCCGCAGGGAGGAACTGAAGCTTTCTTT. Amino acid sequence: CASSPPQGGTEAFF.

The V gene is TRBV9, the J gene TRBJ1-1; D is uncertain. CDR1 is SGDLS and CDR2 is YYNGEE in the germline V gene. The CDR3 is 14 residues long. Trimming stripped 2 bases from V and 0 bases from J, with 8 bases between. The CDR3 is CASSVGVVNTEAFF. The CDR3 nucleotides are TGTGCCAGCAGCGTGGGAGTGGTGAACACTGAAGCTTTCTTT.

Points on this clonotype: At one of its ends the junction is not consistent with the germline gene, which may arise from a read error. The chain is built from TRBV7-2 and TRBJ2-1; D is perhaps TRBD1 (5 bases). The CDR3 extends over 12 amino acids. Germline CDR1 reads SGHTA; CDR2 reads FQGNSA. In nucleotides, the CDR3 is TGTGCCAGCAGCCGATTAGTCAAGGTCAGGGTCTTC. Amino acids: CASSRLVKVRVF.

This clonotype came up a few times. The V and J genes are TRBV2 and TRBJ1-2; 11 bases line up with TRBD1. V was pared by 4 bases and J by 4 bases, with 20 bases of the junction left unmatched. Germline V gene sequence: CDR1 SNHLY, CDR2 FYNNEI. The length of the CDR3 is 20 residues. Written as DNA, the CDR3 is TGTGCCAGCAGTGCGGGGACAGGGGGAACTATGATTCCCCCCCCCTATGGCTACACCTTC. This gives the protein CASSAGTGGTMIPPPYGYTF.

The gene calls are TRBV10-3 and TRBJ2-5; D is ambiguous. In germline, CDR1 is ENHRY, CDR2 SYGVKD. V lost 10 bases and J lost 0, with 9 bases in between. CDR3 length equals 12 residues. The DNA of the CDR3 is TGTGCCAGCAGGAGCGACCAAGAGACCCAGTACTTC. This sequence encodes CASRSDQETQYF.